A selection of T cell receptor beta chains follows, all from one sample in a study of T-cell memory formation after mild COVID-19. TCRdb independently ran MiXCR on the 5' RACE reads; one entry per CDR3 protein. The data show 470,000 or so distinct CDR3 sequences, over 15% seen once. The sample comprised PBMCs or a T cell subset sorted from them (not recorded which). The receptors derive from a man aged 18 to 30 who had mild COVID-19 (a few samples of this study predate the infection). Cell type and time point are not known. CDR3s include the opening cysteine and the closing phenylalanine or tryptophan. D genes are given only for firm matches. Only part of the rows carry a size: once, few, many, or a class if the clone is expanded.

CDR3: CASSYGRGSSYNEQFF
DNA: TGTGCCAGCAGTTACGGCCGGGGGAGCTCCTACAATGAGCAGTTCTTC
D: NA
V: TRBV6-2/TRBV6-3
J: TRBJ2-1
size: NA

CDR3: CSASESTDTQYF
DNA: TGCAGTGCTAGCGAGAGCACAGATACGCAGTATTTT
D: NA
V: TRBV20-1
J: TRBJ2-3
size: NA

CDR3: CASSYGTGPLDGYTF
DNA: TGTGCCAGCAGTTACGGGACAGGGCCCCTTGATGGCTACACCTTC
D: TRBD1
V: TRBV12-3/TRBV12-4
J: TRBJ1-2
size: NA

CDR3: CASGGQRNTEAFF
DNA: TGTGCCAGCGGGGGGCAGCGGAACACTGAAGCTTTCTTT
D: NA
V: TRBV2
J: TRBJ1-1
size: few

CDR3: CASGEYRAGYTF
DNA: TGTGCCAGCGGTGAATATAGGGCTGGCTACACCTTC
D: NA
V: TRBV7-3
J: TRBJ1-2
size: NA

CDR3: CASSQGHPATDTQYF
DNA: TGTGCCAGCAGCCAGGGTCACCCTGCCACAGATACGCAGTATTTT
D: NA
V: TRBV4-2
J: TRBJ2-3
size: many

CDR3: CASSLWGYGYTF
DNA: TGCGCCAGCAGCTTGTGGGGCTATGGCTACACCTTC
D: NA
V: TRBV5-1
J: TRBJ1-2
size: NA

CDR3: CAINDSPVGYTF
DNA: TGTGCCATCAACGACAGCCCTGTCGGCTACACCTTC
D: NA
V: TRBV10-3
J: TRBJ1-2
size: NA

CDR3: CASSRRWRGENEQFF
DNA: TGTGCCAGCAGCCGCCGGTGGAGGGGGGAAAATGAGCAGTTCTTC
D: NA
V: TRBV7-8
J: TRBJ2-1
size: many

CDR3: CASSDRNNQPQHF
DNA: TGTGCCAGCAGCGACAGGAACAATCAGCCCCAGCATTTT
D: NA
V: TRBV10-3
J: TRBJ1-5
size: NA

CDR3: CASSDYRGTLHF
DNA: TGTGCCAGCAGTGACTATAGGGGAACCCTCCACTTT
D: NA
V: TRBV6-4
J: TRBJ1-6
size: NA

CDR3: CAWSVRIEQFF
DNA: TGTGCCTGGAGTGTTAGGATTGAGCAGTTCTTC
D: NA
V: TRBV30
J: TRBJ2-1
size: few

CDR3: CASSAGRLNTEAFF
DNA: TGTGCCAGCAGTGCCGGACGTCTGAACACTGAAGCTTTCTTT
D: NA
V: TRBV12-3/TRBV12-4
J: TRBJ1-1
size: few

CDR3: CASSHQGGEQYF
DNA: TGTGCCAGCAGCCACCAAGGGGGTGAGCAGTACTTC
D: NA
V: TRBV11-2
J: TRBJ2-7
size: NA

CDR3: CASSGTGGAWGYTF
DNA: TGTGCCAGCAGCGGGACAGGGGGCGCTTGGGGCTACACCTTC
D: TRBD1
V: TRBV7-3
J: TRBJ1-2
size: NA

CDR3: CASSYRGSEQFF
DNA: TGTGCCAGCAGCTACAGGGGTAGTGAGCAGTTCTTC
D: TRBD1
V: TRBV7-3
J: TRBJ2-1
size: few

CDR3: CASSLSYSEAFF
DNA: TGTGCCAGCAGCCTTTCCTACTCCGAAGCTTTCTTT
D: NA
V: TRBV5-8
J: TRBJ1-1
size: few

CDR3: CSATDRPWGEAFF
DNA: TGCAGTGCGACAGACAGGCCCTGGGGTGAAGCTTTCTTT
D: NA
V: TRBV20-1
J: TRBJ1-1
size: NA

CDR3: CASSYRGVGDTQYF
DNA: TGTGCCAGCAGTTACAGAGGAGTCGGGGATACGCAGTATTTT
D: NA
V: TRBV6-5
J: TRBJ2-3
size: NA

CDR3: CASSHLGDRVGEQYF
DNA: TGCGCCAGCAGCCACCTCGGGGACCGCGTAGGCGAGCAGTACTTC
D: NA
V: TRBV5-1
J: TRBJ2-7
size: few

CDR3: CASSLRYLAGALTLNEQFF
DNA: TGTGCCAGCAGCCTTAGGTACCTAGCGGGGGCCCTCACCCTCAATGAGCAGTTCTTC
D: TRBD2
V: TRBV11-2
J: TRBJ2-1
size: NA

CDR3: CASSSDTYEQYF
DNA: TGTGCCAGCAGTTCCGACACGTACGAGCAGTACTTC
D: NA
V: TRBV6-6
J: TRBJ2-7
size: NA

CDR3: CASSLVAGGPNTGELFF
DNA: TGTGCCAGCAGTTTAGTTGCGGGTGGGCCGAACACCGGGGAGCTGTTTTTT
D: NA
V: TRBV12-3/TRBV12-4
J: TRBJ2-2
size: once

CDR3: CASSHRRETQYF
DNA: TGTGCCAGCAGCCACCGCAGGGAGACCCAGTACTTC
D: NA
V: TRBV3-1
J: TRBJ2-5
size: few

CDR3: CAWSRRQGYEQFF
DNA: TGTGCCTGGAGCCGTAGACAGGGCTATGAGCAGTTCTTC
D: TRBD1
V: TRBV30
J: TRBJ2-1
size: few

CDR3: CASSSTTLAGAYEQYF
DNA: TGTGCCAGCAGCTCAACAACCTTAGCGGGGGCCTACGAGCAGTACTTC
D: TRBD2
V: TRBV5-4
J: TRBJ2-7
size: NA

CDR3: CASSHGLPETQYF
DNA: TGCGCCAGCAGCCACGGCCTTCCCGAGACCCAGTACTTC
D: NA
V: TRBV4-1
J: TRBJ2-5
size: few

CDR3: CSVIISYEQYF
DNA: TGCAGCGTTATAATCAGCTACGAGCAGTACTTC
D: NA
V: TRBV29-1
J: TRBJ2-7
size: few

CDR3: CAIRDRGGQPQHF
DNA: TGTGCCATCAGGGACAGGGGTGGTCAGCCCCAGCATTTT
D: TRBD1
V: TRBV10-3
J: TRBJ1-5
size: NA

CDR3: CASRSTGVANTGELFF
DNA: TGTGCCAGCAGGTCGACAGGCGTCGCGAACACCGGGGAGCTGTTTTTT
D: NA
V: TRBV14
J: TRBJ2-2
size: NA

CDR3: CSASRHGTGDNTEAFF
DNA: TGCAGTGCTAGTCGGCACGGGACAGGGGATAACACTGAAGCTTTCTTT
D: TRBD1
V: TRBV20-1
J: TRBJ1-1
size: NA

CDR3: CASSLQGGVNSPLHF
DNA: TGCGCCAGCAGCCTGCAGGGAGGGGTGAATTCACCCCTCCACTTT
D: NA
V: TRBV5-1
J: TRBJ1-6
size: NA

CDR3: CSVVRGSTDTQYF
DNA: TGCAGCGTTGTTCGGGGAAGCACAGATACGCAGTATTTT
D: NA
V: TRBV29-1
J: TRBJ2-3
size: NA

CDR3: CASSPTSGLGLTGELFF
DNA: TGTGCCAGCTCACCAACCTCGGGACTGGGTTTAACCGGGGAGCTGTTTTTT
D: NA
V: TRBV18
J: TRBJ2-2
size: NA

CDR3: CASSGDGAHGYTF
DNA: TGTGCCAGCAGTGGTGATGGAGCCCATGGCTACACCTTC
D: NA
V: TRBV2
J: TRBJ1-2
size: NA

CDR3: CASDGWETQYF
DNA: TGTGCCAGCGATGGGTGGGAGACCCAGTACTTC
D: NA
V: TRBV2
J: TRBJ2-5
size: few

CDR3: CASRLTSSGADTQYF
DNA: TGTGCCAGCAGGCTAACATCTAGCGGGGCAGATACGCAGTATTTT
D: TRBD2
V: TRBV7-2
J: TRBJ2-3
size: NA

CDR3: CASESGTYTDTQYF
DNA: TGTGCCAGCGAGTCCGGGACGTACACAGATACGCAGTATTTT
D: NA
V: TRBV12-3/TRBV12-4
J: TRBJ2-3
size: NA

CDR3: CASRPLAGSRNEQFF
DNA: TGCGCCAGCAGACCCCTAGCGGGGTCTCGCAATGAGCAGTTCTTC
D: TRBD2
V: TRBV10-1
J: TRBJ2-1
size: NA

CDR3: CASSYGGGLVGEQFF
DNA: TGTGCCAGCAGTTACGGTGGGGGACTAGTAGGAGAGCAGTTCTTC
D: TRBD2
V: TRBV6-5
J: TRBJ2-1
size: NA

CDR3: CASSTGWTGELFF
DNA: TGTGCCAGCAGCACCGGGTGGACCGGGGAGCTGTTTTTT
D: NA
V: TRBV7-3
J: TRBJ2-2
size: few

CDR3: CSARGPTRNEQFF
DNA: TGCAGTGCTAGAGGCCCCACTAGGAATGAGCAGTTCTTC
D: NA
V: TRBV20-1
J: TRBJ2-1
size: few

CDR3: CASRTGLAGEADTQYF
DNA: TGCGCCAGCAGGACTGGACTAGCGGGGGAGGCAGATACGCAGTATTTT
D: TRBD2
V: TRBV5-1
J: TRBJ2-3
size: NA

CDR3: CSAGTTQLSYGYTF
DNA: TGCAGTGCCGGGACAACCCAGCTTTCCTATGGCTACACCTTC
D: NA
V: TRBV20-1
J: TRBJ1-2
size: NA

CDR3: CASSFLAGEMTSTDTQYF
DNA: TGTGCCAGCAGCTTCCTAGCGGGGGAGATGACTAGCACAGATACGCAGTATTTT
D: TRBD2
V: TRBV7-6
J: TRBJ2-3
size: NA

CDR3: CASGWEGEQFF
DNA: TGTGCCAGCGGTTGGGAGGGTGAGCAGTTCTTC
D: TRBD2
V: TRBV6-4
J: TRBJ2-1
size: NA

CDR3: CSAPRGSGSTDTQYF
DNA: TGCAGTGCTCCCAGAGGTAGCGGGAGCACAGATACGCAGTATTTT
D: TRBD2
V: TRBV20-1
J: TRBJ2-3
size: NA

CDR3: CSAPPTRSSYNEQFF
DNA: TGCAGTGCTCCTCCGACTAGAAGTTCCTACAATGAGCAGTTCTTC
D: NA
V: TRBV20-1
J: TRBJ2-1
size: NA

CDR3: CASSLASGGRTDTQYF
DNA: TGTGCCAGCAGCTTAGCTAGCGGGGGCCGCACAGATACGCAGTATTTT
D: TRBD2
V: TRBV7-3
J: TRBJ2-3
size: NA

CDR3: CASGLAGAGVLVGEQFF
DNA: TGTGCCAGTGGTTTGGCCGGAGCGGGGGTGCTCGTGGGGGAGCAGTTCTTC
D: TRBD2
V: TRBV19
J: TRBJ2-1
size: few

CDR3: CASSKTSAGMNTEAFF
DNA: TGTGCCAGCAGCAAGACTAGCGCAGGCATGAACACTGAAGCTTTCTTT
D: NA
V: TRBV7-2
J: TRBJ1-1
size: NA

CDR3: CASSLSRTGINSPLHF
DNA: TGTGCCAGCAGTCTCTCCCGGACAGGGATTAATTCACCCCTCCACTTT
D: NA
V: TRBV21-1
J: TRBJ1-6
size: few

CDR3: CSVTPTQGTGELFF
DNA: TGCAGCGTTACACCCACCCAGGGAACCGGGGAGCTGTTTTTT
D: NA
V: TRBV29-1
J: TRBJ2-2
size: NA

CDR3: CASSSNTGANVLTF
DNA: TGTGCCAGCAGCTCCAATACTGGGGCCAACGTCCTGACTTTC
D: NA
V: TRBV7-9
J: TRBJ2-6
size: few

CDR3: CATSRRARGPTYEQYF
DNA: TGTGCCACCAGCAGACGGGCGCGGGGACCTACCTACGAGCAGTACTTC
D: NA
V: TRBV15
J: TRBJ2-7
size: few